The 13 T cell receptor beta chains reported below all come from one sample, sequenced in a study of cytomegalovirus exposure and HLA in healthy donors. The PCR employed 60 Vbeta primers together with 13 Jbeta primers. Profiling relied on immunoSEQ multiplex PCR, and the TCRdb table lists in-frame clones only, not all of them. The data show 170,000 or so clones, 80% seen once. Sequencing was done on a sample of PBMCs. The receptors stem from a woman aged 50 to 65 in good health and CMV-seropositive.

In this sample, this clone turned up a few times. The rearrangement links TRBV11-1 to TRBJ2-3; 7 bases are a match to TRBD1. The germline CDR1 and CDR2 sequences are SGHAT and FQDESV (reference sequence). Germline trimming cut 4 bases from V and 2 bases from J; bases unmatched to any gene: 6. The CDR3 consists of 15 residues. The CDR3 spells CASSSQQGDTDTQYF. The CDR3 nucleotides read TGTGCCAGCAGCTCCCAGCAGGGGGACACAGATACGCAGTATTTT. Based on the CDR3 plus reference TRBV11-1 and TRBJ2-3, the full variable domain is EAEVAQSPRYKITEKSQAVAFWCDPISGHATLYWYRQILGQGPELLVQFQDESVVDDSQLPKDRFSAERLKGVDSTLKIQPAELGDSAMYLCASSSQQGDTDTQYFGPGTRLTVL.

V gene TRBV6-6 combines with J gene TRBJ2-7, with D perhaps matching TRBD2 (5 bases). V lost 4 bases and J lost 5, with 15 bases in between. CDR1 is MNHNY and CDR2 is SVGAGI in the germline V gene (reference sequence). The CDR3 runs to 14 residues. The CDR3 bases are TGTGCCAGCAGTTCCCCGGGGTCCGCCAACGAGCAGTACTTC. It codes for CASSSPGSANEQYF.

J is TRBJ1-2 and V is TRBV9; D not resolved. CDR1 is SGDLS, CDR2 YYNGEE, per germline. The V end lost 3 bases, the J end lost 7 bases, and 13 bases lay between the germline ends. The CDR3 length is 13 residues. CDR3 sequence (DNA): TGTGCCAGCAGCGACGCACTGGTTGGTGGCTACACCTTC. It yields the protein CASSDALVGGYTF. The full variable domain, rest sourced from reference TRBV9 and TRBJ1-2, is DSGVTQTPKHLITATGQRVTLRCSPRSGDLSVYWYQQSLDQGLQFLIQYYNGEERAKGNILERFSAQQFPDLHSELNLSSLELGDSALYFCASSDALVGGYTFGSGTRLTVV.

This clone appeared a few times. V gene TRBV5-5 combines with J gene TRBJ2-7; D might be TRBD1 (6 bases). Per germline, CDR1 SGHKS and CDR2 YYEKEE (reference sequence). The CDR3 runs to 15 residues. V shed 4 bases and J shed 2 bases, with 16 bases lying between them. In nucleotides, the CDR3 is TGTGCCAGCAGCCTCCAACCGACAGGCACCTACGAGCAGTACTTC. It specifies CASSLQPTGTYEQYF.

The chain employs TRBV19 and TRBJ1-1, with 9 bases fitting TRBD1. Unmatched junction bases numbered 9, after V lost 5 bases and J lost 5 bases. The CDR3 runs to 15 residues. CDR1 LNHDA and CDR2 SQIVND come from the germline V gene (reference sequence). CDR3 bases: TGTGCCAGTAGTCCATGGGGACAGGGAAGGACTGAAGCTTTCTTT. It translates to CASSPWGQGRTEAFF.

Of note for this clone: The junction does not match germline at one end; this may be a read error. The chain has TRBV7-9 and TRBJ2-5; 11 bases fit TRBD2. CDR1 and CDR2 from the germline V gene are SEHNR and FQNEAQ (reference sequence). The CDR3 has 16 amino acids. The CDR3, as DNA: TGTTCCAGCAGCTTGGTACTAGCGGGAGTCCAAGAGACCCAGTACTTC. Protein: CSSSLVLAGVQETQYF.

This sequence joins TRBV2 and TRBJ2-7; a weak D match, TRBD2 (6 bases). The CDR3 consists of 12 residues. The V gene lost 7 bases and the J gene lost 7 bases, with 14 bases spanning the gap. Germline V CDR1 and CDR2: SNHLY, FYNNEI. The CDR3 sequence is CASKMEGREQYF. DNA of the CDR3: TGTGCCAGCAAAATGGAGGGCCGGGAGCAGTACTTC.

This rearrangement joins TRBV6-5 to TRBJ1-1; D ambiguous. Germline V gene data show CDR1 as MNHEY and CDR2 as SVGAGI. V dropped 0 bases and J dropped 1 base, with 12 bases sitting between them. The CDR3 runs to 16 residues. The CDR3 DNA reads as TGTGCCAGCAGTTACTCGCTGGTTGGGCCGAACACTGAAGCTTTCTTT. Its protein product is CASSYSLVGPNTEAFF.

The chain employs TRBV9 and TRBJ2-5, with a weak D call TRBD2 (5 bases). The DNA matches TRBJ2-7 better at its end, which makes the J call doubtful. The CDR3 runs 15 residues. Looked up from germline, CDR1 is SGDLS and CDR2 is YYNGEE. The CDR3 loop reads CASSVGGSINYEQYF. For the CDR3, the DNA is TGTGCCAGCAGCGTAGGAGGGAGTATTAACTACGAGCAGTACTTC.

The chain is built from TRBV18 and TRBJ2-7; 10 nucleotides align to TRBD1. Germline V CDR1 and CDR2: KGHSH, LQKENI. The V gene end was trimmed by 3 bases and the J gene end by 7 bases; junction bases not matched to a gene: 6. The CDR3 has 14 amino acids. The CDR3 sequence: CASSPIDRGREQYF. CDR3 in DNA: TGTGCCAGCTCACCCATTGACAGGGGGCGGGAGCAGTACTTC.

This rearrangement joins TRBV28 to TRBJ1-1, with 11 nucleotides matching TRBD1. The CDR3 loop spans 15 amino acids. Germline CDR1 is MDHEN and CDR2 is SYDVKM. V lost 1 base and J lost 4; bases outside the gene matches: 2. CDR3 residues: CASSLSGTGGTEAFF. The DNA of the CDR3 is TGTGCCAGCAGTTTATCGGGGACAGGGGGCACTGAAGCTTTCTTT.

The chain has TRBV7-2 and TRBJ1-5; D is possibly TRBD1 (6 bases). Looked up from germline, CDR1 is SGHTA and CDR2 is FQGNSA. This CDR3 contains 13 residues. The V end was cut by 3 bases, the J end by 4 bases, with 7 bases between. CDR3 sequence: CASSFTGNQPQHF. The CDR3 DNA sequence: TGTGCCAGCAGCTTTACAGGGAATCAGCCCCAGCATTTT.

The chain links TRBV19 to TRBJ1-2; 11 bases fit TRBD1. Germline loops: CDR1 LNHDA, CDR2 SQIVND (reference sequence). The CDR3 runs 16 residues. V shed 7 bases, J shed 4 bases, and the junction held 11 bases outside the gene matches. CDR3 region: CASMLSGTGGSYGYTF. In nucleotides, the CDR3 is TGTGCCAGTATGCTGTCCGGGACAGGGGGAAGCTATGGCTACACCTTC.